This TCR beta chain was obtained from a study of blood T cell repertoires in COVID-19. For the study at large: Specimens from acute and convalescent COVID-19 originated in the United States, Italy and Spain. Nucleic acid was either cDNA or gDNA, and it came from T cells, B-cell-depleted T cells, or PBMCs.

Original processing notes: Estimation of nucleated cell counts relied on the amplification of reference gene primers. The data were produced by immunoSEQ multiplex PCR, yet TCRdb's version contains in-frame clones alone and is incomplete. V and J calls plus clone size are reproduced from that table; the DNA served to infer D and trimming. The sample yields about 140,000 clones, more than 70% seen once. The germline CDR1 and CDR2 sequences are LNHDA and SQIVND (reference sequence). The CDR3 loop spans 13 amino acids. V dropped 3 bases and J dropped 1 base, with 6 bases sitting between them. This rearrangement joins TRBV19 to TRBJ1-1, with unresolved D. The sequence was obtained from a human donor in a cohort sampled during active COVID-19. The sample comprised peripheral blood. This CDR3 is CASSIWANTEAFF. The CDR3 nucleotides read TGTGCCAGTAGTATCTGGGCGAACACTGAAGCTTTCTTT. The full variable domain, completed using reference TRBV19 and TRBJ1-1, is DGGITQSPKYLFRKEGQNVTLSCEQNLNHDAMYWYRQDPGQGLRLIYYSQIVNDFQKGDIAEGYSVSREKKESFPLTVTSAQKNPTAFYLCASSIWANTEAFFGQGTRLTVV.